A selection of T cell receptor beta chains follows, all from one sample in a study of shared clonotypes between healthy human individuals. Data came from immunoSEQ multiplex PCR; TCRdb stores just in-frame clones and leaves some out. Of around 1.9 million clones in the sample, about 92% were seen once. Sample: naive CD8+ T cells from PBMCs. The receptors were sampled from a man between 18 and 29 years old in good health. Some clones in this sample may be carry-over from other donors' samples. Each CDR3 is given with its conserved first and last residue. A D gene is named only where the DNA matches it firmly. Part of the rows lack a size; the others show once, few, many or a class for expanded clones.

>once|15|TRBJ2-7|TRBV4-1|-
CASSQESGNPYEQYF
TGCGCCAGCAGCCAAGAATCCGGGAACCCCTACGAGCAGTACTTC
>-|14|TRBJ2-2|TRBV9|-
CASNGLQGAGELFF
TGTGCCAGCAACGGCTTACAGGGTGCCGGGGAGCTGTTTTTT
>-|14|TRBJ2-2|TRBV19|-
CASSTLTNTGELFF
TGTGCCAGTAGTACTCTTACGAACACCGGGGAGCTGTTTTTT
>-|15|TRBJ1-1|TRBV7-9|-
CASSSSAGAATEAFF
TGTGCCAGCAGCTCGTCCGCCGGGGCGGCCACTGAAGCTTTCTTT
>once|16|TRBJ2-7|TRBV9|TRBD1
CASSEGDRSAGYEQYF
TGTGCCAGCAGCGAGGGGGACAGGTCGGCGGGCTACGAGCAGTACTTC
>-|15|TRBJ1-2|TRBV19|TRBD1
CASSIRTGDIYGYTF
TGTGCCAGTAGTATCCGGACAGGCGATATCTATGGCTACACCTTC
>-|15|TRBJ2-5|TRBV27|-
CASSLGTGGTETQYF
TGTGCCAGCAGTTTGGGAACAGGCGGAACGGAGACCCAGTACTTC
>-|13|TRBJ1-2|TRBV2|-
CASSRLGAYGYTF
TGTGCCAGCAGTCGCCTCGGGGCTTATGGCTACACCTTC
>-|15|TRBJ2-4|TRBV4-3|TRBD2
CASSQDGGLENIQYF
TGCGCCAGCAGCCAAGATGGGGGACTAGAAAACATTCAGTACTTC
>-|13|TRBJ2-2|TRBV6-6|-
CASSYAPTGELFF
TGTGCCAGCAGTTACGCGCCTACCGGGGAGCTGTTTTTT
>-|12|TRBJ1-1|TRBV25-1|-
CAAKDRDTEAFF
TGTGCCGCCAAAGACCGAGACACTGAAGCTTTCTTT
>-|13|TRBJ2-2|TRBV29-1|-
CSVVVGSSGELFF
TGCAGCGTTGTTGTCGGTAGCTCCGGGGAGCTGTTTTTT
>-|16|TRBJ2-5|TRBV28|-
CASSPVSGGSQETQYF
TGTGCCAGCAGCCCAGTTAGCGGTGGAAGCCAAGAGACCCAGTACTTC